The rows below give T cell receptor beta chains drawn from one sample of a study of regulatory T cells in long-lasting Graves disease. TCRdb independently ran MiXCR on the multiplex PCR reads; one entry per CDR3 protein. The repertoire has roughly 430,000 distinct CDR3 sequences, 21% of them found once; the top ten carry around 15%. The source material was peripheral blood mononuclear cells (PBMCs), sampled when the disease was refractory, from a patient treated with antithyroid drugs. Every receptor here comes from a female donor with Graves disease. Both conserved end residues are part of each CDR3. The order of the fields is CDR3 protein, J gene, V gene, D gene, clone size. D genes are given only for firm matches. Clone size appears in some rows only: once, few, many, or a class for an expanded clone.

CDR3: CASSFQGASNQPQHF; J: TRBJ1-5; V: TRBV19; D: TRBD1; size: -
CDR3: CSAAPLPDSGRTGELFF; J: TRBJ2-2; V: TRBV20-1; D: -; size: -
CDR3: CATSRETYANTGELFF; J: TRBJ2-2; V: TRBV15; D: -; size: many
CDR3: CASSLGGTQYF; J: TRBJ2-5; V: TRBV28; D: -; size: many
CDR3: CATSDFPPVGTEAFF; J: TRBJ1-1; V: TRBV24-1; D: -; size: many
CDR3: CASSLKVPGELFF; J: TRBJ2-2; V: TRBV12-3/TRBV12-4; D: -; size: many
CDR3: CASSFQGFEQFF; J: TRBJ2-1; V: TRBV12-3/TRBV12-4; D: -; size: many
CDR3: CASSDLVGANQPQHF; J: TRBJ1-5; V: TRBV2; D: -; size: many
CDR3: CASSVEGLASEQYF; J: TRBJ2-7; V: TRBV7-3; D: TRBD2; size: few
CDR3: CASSFTSDTEAFF; J: TRBJ1-1; V: TRBV6-1; D: -; size: few
CDR3: CASSQVWTSDNEQFF; J: TRBJ2-1; V: TRBV4-1; D: TRBD2; size: -
CDR3: CASKVGPGGTYEQYF; J: TRBJ2-7; V: TRBV5-1; D: TRBD1; size: many
CDR3: CASSSGVGANVLTF; J: TRBJ2-6; V: TRBV7-9; D: -; size: -
CDR3: CASSLAGTSSVETQYF; J: TRBJ2-5; V: TRBV19; D: TRBD2; size: -
CDR3: CASSQGTGYYEQYF; J: TRBJ2-7; V: TRBV3-1; D: TRBD1; size: -
CDR3: CSARDIRDSRDNEKLFF; J: TRBJ1-4; V: TRBV20-1; D: TRBD1; size: many
CDR3: CASSFGNGSPLHF; J: TRBJ1-6; V: TRBV7-2; D: -; size: -
CDR3: CASSYGGTGLVF; J: TRBJ1-4; V: TRBV6-2/TRBV6-3; D: TRBD1; size: many
CDR3: CASSARQGGGNYGYTF; J: TRBJ1-2; V: TRBV7-2; D: -; size: -
CDR3: CASSPGGTGSPSGNTIYF; J: TRBJ1-3; V: TRBV28; D: TRBD1; size: -
CDR3: CSTPLRGARGEQYF; J: TRBJ2-7; V: TRBV20-1; D: -; size: many
CDR3: CASSESYGTGNTGELFF; J: TRBJ2-2; V: TRBV25-1; D: TRBD1; size: few
CDR3: CASSALLAGYEQYF; J: TRBJ2-7; V: TRBV7-2; D: TRBD2; size: few
CDR3: CASSQVSGDQGADTEAFF; J: TRBJ1-1; V: TRBV4-1; D: TRBD1; size: -
CDR3: CSAKKDSLSEAFF; J: TRBJ1-1; V: TRBV20-1; D: -; size: -
CDR3: CASSSPAAGTEELFF; J: TRBJ2-2; V: TRBV28; D: -; size: -
CDR3: CASSLRLAGVSYEQYF; J: TRBJ2-7; V: TRBV28; D: TRBD2; size: many
CDR3: CASSLGGSYAGQGFYEQYF; J: TRBJ2-7; V: TRBV11-2; D: TRBD1; size: many
CDR3: CASSWGRSDEQYF; J: TRBJ2-7; V: TRBV5-6; D: -; size: few
CDR3: CAWKTDNTEAFF; J: TRBJ1-1; V: TRBV30; D: -; size: -